What follows are 32 T cell receptor beta chains derived from one specimen sequenced in a study of OX40 agonist ivuxolimab in advanced cancers. Libraries were prepared by immunoSEQ multiplex PCR; TCRdb keeps only in-frame clonotypes and omits some of them. The profile covers about 70,000 clones, with more than 90% appearing a single time and approximately 4.8% taken by the ten largest. Specimen: CD4+ or CD8+ T cells sorted from blood, collected in a trial of the OX40 agonist ivuxolimab. The receptors come from an adult with an advanced solid tumor such as melanoma, head and neck, liver or kidney cancer.

The V call is TRBV2, the J call TRBJ1-2; possibly TRBD1 for D (5 bases). The CDR3 contains 13 residues. Deletions cut 6 bases from V and 1 base from J, with 9 bases between. The germline gives CDR1 SNHLY, CDR2 FYNNEI. The CDR3 region has the DNA TGTGCCAGCAGCATAGACAGTAACTATGGCTACACCTTC. This gives the protein CASSIDSNYGYTF.

The chain uses TRBV15 and TRBJ1-5; D is unclear. CDR3 length: 12 amino acids. Germline loops: CDR1 LNHNV, CDR2 YYDKDF (reference sequence). Trimming shortened V by 3 bases and J by 5 bases, and 5 bases separated the two germline ends. The CDR3 DNA follows: TGTGCCACCAGCAGTACAGATCAGCCCCAGCATTTT. This gives the protein CATSSTDQPQHF.

This chain joins TRBV18 and TRBJ1-1, with 7 bases fitting TRBD1. The ends lost 5 bases at V and 3 bases at J; junction bases unmatched: 3. CDR3 length: 13 amino acids. In germline, CDR1 is KGHSH, CDR2 LQKENI. The CDR3 loop reads CASSNRGDTEAFF. The CDR3 DNA reads as TGTGCCAGCTCAAACAGGGGTGACACTGAAGCTTTCTTT.

The chain recombines TRBV12-5 with TRBJ2-1, with no clear D. Germline V CDR1 and CDR2: LGHNT, FRNRAP. This CDR3 contains 15 residues. V lost 6 bases and J lost 0, with 12 bases in between. In DNA, the CDR3 is TGTGCTAGTGGAAAAGACCAGAGCTCCTACAATGAGCAGTTCTTC. The encoded protein is CASGKDQSSYNEQFF.

This chain links TRBV7-2 with TRBJ1-1, with D perhaps matching TRBD1 (5 bases). Germline V CDR1 and CDR2: SGHTA, FQGNSA. The CDR3 consists of 14 residues. The V gene lost 3 bases and the J gene lost 1 base, with 9 bases spanning the gap. CDR3 amino acids: CASSFTGTNTEAFF. The CDR3, as DNA: TGTGCCAGCAGCTTTACCGGGACGAACACTGAAGCTTTCTTT.

The chain is built from TRBV15 and TRBJ1-5, with 7 positions matching TRBD1. CDR3 length: 17 residues. V trimming: 3 bases; J trimming: 3 bases; junction bases outside the gene matches: 11. Germline CDR1 and CDR2: LNHNV and YYDKDF (reference sequence). The CDR3, as DNA: TGTGCCACCAGCAGGAGTTCCGGGACAGTTTACAATCAGCCCCAGCATTTT. As protein: CATSRSSGTVYNQPQHF.

This clone occurred once. The V and J genes are TRBV18 and TRBJ1-2; D is uncertain. The CDR3 extends over 11 amino acids. Germline V gene data show CDR1 as KGHSH and CDR2 as LQKENI. V gave up 5 bases and J gave up 2 bases, with 3 bases separating them. The CDR3 DNA sequence: TGTGCCAGCTCAGAGAACTATGGCTACACCTTC. Its protein is CASSENYGYTF.

The chain recombines TRBV5-4 with TRBJ2-7; TRBD2 is a possible D gene (5 bases). Germline CDR1 reads SGHNT; CDR2 reads YYREEE (reference sequence). The CDR3 length is 15 residues. The V end lost 0 bases, the J end lost 0 bases, and 10 bases lay between the germline ends. The CDR3 DNA sequence: TGTGCCAGCAGCTTGGTCGCGGGTAGCTCCTACGAGCAGTACTTC. Its protein is CASSLVAGSSYEQYF.

For this clone: Sequence at one end of the junction differs from germline and may be a read error. V is TRBV29-1 and J is TRBJ1-4; no firm D call. The CDR3 totals 11 residues. The germline V gene encodes CDR1 SQVTM and CDR2 ANQGSEA. CDR3 amino acids: CSGLANEKLFF. The CDR3 nucleotides are TGTTCTGGCCTAGCTAATGAAAAACTGTTTTTT.

This sequence joins TRBV29-1 and TRBJ2-5, with 12 nucleotides matching TRBD1. V lost 7 bases to trimming and J lost 5 bases; unmatched junction nucleotides: 5. CDR1 and CDR2 (germline): SQVTM, ANQGSEA. The CDR3 is made up of 13 amino acids. CDR3 coding DNA: TGCAGCGCCGGGACAGGGGGCTTGGAGACCCAGTACTTC. This codes for CSAGTGGLETQYF.

This rearrangement joins TRBV5-5 to TRBJ1-1; maybe TRBD1 (5 bases). Trimming removed 3 bases at V and 2 bases at J, with 11 bases between. The CDR3 totals 14 residues. Per the germline V gene, CDR1 is SGHKS and CDR2 is YYEKEE (reference sequence). The CDR3 nucleotides are TGTGCCAGCAGCTCGGGACGAGTAAACACTGAAGCTTTCTTT. Its protein is CASSSGRVNTEAFF.

The gene calls are TRBV25-1 and TRBJ2-1; weak D call: TRBD2 (5 bases). V was clipped by 5 bases and J by 0 bases, with 20 bases between them. In germline, CDR1 is MGHDK, CDR2 SYGVNS. The CDR3 consists of 18 residues. CDR3 bases: TGTGCCAGCAGTCCCTCGAGAGGGTACAGAAGCTCCTACAATGAGCAGTTCTTC. The encoded protein is CASSPSRGYRSSYNEQFF.

The rearrangement joins TRBV6-6 to TRBJ2-1; 9 bases are a match to TRBD2. From germline, CDR1 is MNHNY and CDR2 SVGAGI (reference sequence). V lost 6 bases, J lost 6 bases, and 6 bases stayed unmatched. The length of the CDR3 is 14 residues. CDR3 protein: CASREEGLANEQFF. CDR3 bases: TGTGCCAGCAGAGAGGAGGGACTAGCCAATGAGCAGTTCTTC.

The genes are TRBV19 and TRBJ2-1; 10 bases match TRBD1. In germline, CDR1 is LNHDA, CDR2 SQIVND (reference sequence). The J segment lost 8 bases and the V segment lost 7 bases, leaving 5 bases of the junction unmatched. The CDR3 contains 13 residues. The CDR3 DNA reads as TGTGCCAGTAATAGACAGGGGGCTGATGAGCAGTTCTTC. Translated: CASNRQGADEQFF.

The V gene is TRBV7-2, the J gene TRBJ2-5, with TRBD1 matching over 7 bases. In germline, CDR1 is SGHTA, CDR2 FQGNSA. The CDR3 is 13 amino acids. After removal of 1 base from V and 9 bases from J, the junction contained 5 bases not matched to a gene. The CDR3: CASSLDWDSPQYF. The CDR3 region has the DNA TGTGCCAGCAGCTTAGACTGGGACAGCCCCCAGTACTTC.

The chain recombines TRBV7-2 with TRBJ2-7; D uncertain. This CDR3 contains 14 residues. V lost 2 bases and J lost 7, with 15 bases in between. Germline V gene data show CDR1 as SGHTA and CDR2 as FQGNSA. In DNA form, the CDR3 reads TGTGCCAGCAGCTTATATTTTTTGGGTGGAGAGCAGTACTTC. This sequence encodes CASSLYFLGGEQYF.

The rearrangement joins TRBV7-2 to TRBJ2-7, with 7 bases identical to TRBD1. In germline, CDR1 is SGHTA, CDR2 FQGNSA. V lost 1 base to trimming and J lost 0 bases; unmatched junction nucleotides: 6. The CDR3 covers 16 residues. Here the CDR3 DNA reads TGTGCCAGCAGCTTAGGGCCGGGACAGAGCTCCTACGAGCAGTACTTC. Residues: CASSLGPGQSSYEQYF.

The sample holds one count of this clone. The V gene is TRBV6-5, the J gene TRBJ2-7; 8 positions agree with TRBD2. The CDR3 has 14 amino acids. Germline V gives CDR1 MNHEY, CDR2 SVGAGI. The V segment lost 3 bases and the J segment 7 bases; nucleotides outside the gene matches: 8. Here the CDR3 reads CASSYSGKGGEQYF. The CDR3 DNA sequence: TGTGCCAGCAGTTATAGCGGGAAGGGTGGGGAGCAGTACTTC.

The rearrangement links TRBV6-5 to TRBJ2-7; 13 nucleotides agree with TRBD2. The ends lost 4 bases at V and 1 base at J; junction bases unmatched: 1. Germline CDR1 and CDR2: MNHEY and SVGAGI. The CDR3 is 15 amino acids. CDR3 nucleotides: TGTGCCAGCAGTTGGACTAGCGGGAGTTCCTACGAGCAGTACTTC. Its protein product is CASSWTSGSSYEQYF.

The J gene is TRBJ2-5, the V gene TRBV19; 8 nucleotides match TRBD1. The CDR3 covers 12 residues. Germline V gene sequence: CDR1 LNHDA, CDR2 SQIVND (reference sequence). V shed 10 bases and J 9 bases; nucleotides not matched to a gene: 10. CDR3 coding DNA: TGTGCCATCGAGGACAGGGCCGGGGCCCAGTACTTC. The encoded protein is CAIEDRAGAQYF.

The V gene is TRBV6-1, the J gene TRBJ2-7, with 10 bases lining up with TRBD2. Germline values: CDR1 MNHNS, CDR2 SASEGT. The CDR3 runs to 18 residues. V shed 0 bases, J shed 3 bases, and the junction held 11 bases outside the gene matches. The CDR3 region has the DNA TGTGCCAGCAGTGAAGCTCGGACTAGCGGAAAATACCTCTACGAGCAGTACTTC. This encodes CASSEARTSGKYLYEQYF.

The chain joins TRBV5-1 to TRBJ2-5, with TRBD2 matching over 9 bases. This CDR3 region has 14 residues. J gave up 2 bases and V 4 bases, and 3 bases lay outside the gene matches. Germline V gene sequence: CDR1 SGHRS, CDR2 YFSETQ. The CDR3 reads CASSRLAVQETQYF. The CDR3 nucleotides read TGCGCCAGCAGCAGACTAGCGGTGCAAGAGACCCAGTACTTC.

The rearrangement links TRBV5-5 to TRBJ2-7; maybe TRBD1 (5 bases). V lost 0 bases to trimming and J lost 2 bases, with 12 bases between them. The CDR3 is 15 residues long. Germline V gives CDR1 SGHKS, CDR2 YYEKEE (reference sequence). Here the CDR3 reads CASSLDRPPPYEQYF. DNA of the CDR3: TGTGCCAGCAGCTTGGACAGGCCACCCCCCTACGAGCAGTACTTC.

The table lists this clone with a few counts. V is TRBV7-8 and J is TRBJ1-5; a weak D match, TRBD1 (5 bases). This CDR3 is built from 16 residues. The germline gives CDR1 SGHVS, CDR2 FQNEAQ. V shed 0 bases and J shed 2 bases, with 11 bases lying between them. CDR3 residues: CASSLAGVRGNQPQHF. CDR3 sequence (DNA): TGTGCCAGCAGCTTAGCGGGGGTCAGGGGCAATCAGCCCCAGCATTTT.

This clone appeared once. The rearrangement uses TRBV5-6 and TRBJ1-1; 7 bases align to TRBD1. Germline CDR1 SGHDT, CDR2 YYEEEE. V gave up 0 bases and J gave up 1 base; unmatched junction bases: 3. The CDR3 has 15 residues. Here the CDR3 DNA reads TGTGCCAGCAGCTTGGACAGGGGAGGGAACACTGAAGCTTTCTTT. Amino acids: CASSLDRGGNTEAFF. Full variable domain (rest looked up from reference TRBV5-6 and TRBJ1-1): DAGVTQSPTHLIKTRGQQVTLRCSPKSGHDTVSWYQQALGQGPQFIFQYYEEEERQRGNFPDRFSGHQFPNYSSELNVNALLLGDSALYLCASSLDRGGNTEAFFGQGTRLTVV.

The chain recombines TRBV6-6 with TRBJ2-7; D unclear. The germline V and J ends were trimmed by 0 bases and 0 bases, with 6 bases remaining between them. This CDR3 is 14 amino acids long. Germline V gene lookup returns CDR1 MNHNY and CDR2 SVGAGI (reference sequence). The CDR3 reads CASSYSDNSYEQYF. The CDR3, as DNA: TGTGCCAGCAGTTACTCTGACAACTCCTACGAGCAGTACTTC.

This clone was picked up one time. This chain connects TRBV5-1 to TRBJ2-7, with D possibly TRBD2 on 6 matching bases. Germline CDR1 and CDR2: SGHRS and YFSETQ. This CDR3 contains 16 residues. The V and J ends lost 4 bases and 2 bases respectively, with 19 bases between them. DNA for the CDR3: TGCGCCAGCAGCCCATTAGGAGGGGCCCGGACCTACGAGCAGTACTTC. Translation gives CASSPLGGARTYEQYF.

This clone was picked up one time. The rearrangement uses TRBV18 and TRBJ2-7; 12 bases are shared with TRBD2. The CDR3 has 14 amino acids. With V trimmed by 2 bases and J by 4 bases, 0 bases remained unmatched. Germline-derived CDR1 and CDR2 are KGHSH and LQKENI. Here the CDR3 reads CASSPTSGRYEQYF. In nucleotides, the CDR3 is TGTGCCAGCTCACCAACTAGCGGGAGGTACGAGCAGTACTTC.

V and J are TRBV4-2 and TRBJ2-5; tentatively, D is TRBD2 (6 bases). The CDR3 runs to 13 residues. Germline V gives CDR1 LGHNA, CDR2 YNFKEQ. V was pared by 1 base and J by 5 bases, with 8 bases between. The CDR3 is CASSQGAGETQYF. The CDR3 nucleotides read TGTGCCAGCAGCCAAGGGGCGGGGGAGACCCAGTACTTC.

This clone was picked up one time. V gene TRBV30 combines with J gene TRBJ2-5, with a weak D call TRBD1 (6 bases). CDR1 is GTSNPN and CDR2 is SVGIG in the germline V gene (reference sequence). The CDR3 totals 13 residues. Between the trimmed V and J ends, which lost 0 bases and 7 bases, there was a span of 12 bases. CDR3: CAWSVRGGSTQYF. The CDR3 DNA is TGTGCCTGGAGTGTACGTGGGGGCTCGACCCAGTACTTC.

The chain employs TRBV18 and TRBJ1-4, with 8 bases that match TRBD1. The germline V gene encodes CDR1 KGHSH and CDR2 LQKENI. Germline trimming cut 4 bases from V and 5 bases from J; bases unmatched to any gene: 9. CDR3 length: 16 amino acids. The CDR3 sequence is CASSLKQTGENEKLFF. The DNA of the CDR3 is TGTGCCAGCTCACTAAAGCAGACAGGGGAAAATGAAAAACTGTTTTTT. Full variable domain (outside the CDR3, taken from reference TRBV18 and TRBJ1-4): NAGVMQNPRHLVRRRGQEARLRCSPMKGHSHVYWYRQLPEEGLKFMVYLQKENIIDESGMPKERFSAEFPKEGPSILRIQQVVRGDSAAYFCASSLKQTGENEKLFFGSGTQLSVL.

The chain carries TRBV9 and TRBJ1-1, with 8 bases matching TRBD1. V lost 4 bases to trimming and J lost 4 bases; unmatched junction nucleotides: 6. The CDR3 is made up of 14 amino acids. Germline V gene sequence: CDR1 SGDLS, CDR2 YYNGEE. Here the CDR3 reads CASSIGQGSTEAFF. The CDR3 nucleotides read TGTGCCAGCAGCATTGGACAGGGTAGCACTGAAGCTTTCTTT.